A single sample gave rise to the 25 T cell receptor beta chains below, sequenced in a study of blood T cells in healthy people across ages. A J-beta primer mix and a sample-barcoded 5' primer were used in a second PCR of roughly 6 to 11 cycles. TCRdb re-called the 5' RACE reads through MiXCR, storing one row per CDR3 protein. In the table there are around 1,800,000 distinct CDR3 sequences, roughly 43% of which are singletons. Sequencing was done on a sample of blood. The receptors were gathered from a human donor in good health.

This clonotype turned up a few times. The chain couples TRBV20-1 to TRBJ2-7; D tentatively fits TRBD1 or TRBD2 (5 bases each). Trimming cost V 6 bases and J 2 bases, with 23 bases left between them. The CDR3 is made up of 16 amino acids. CDR1 DFQATT and CDR2 SNEGSKA come from the germline V gene (reference sequence). The CDR3 sequence is CSADPGTVPGPYEQYF. The CDR3 bases are TGCAGTGCCGATCCCGGAACGGTTCCGGGGCCCTACGAGCAGTACTTC.

The chain recombines TRBV10-3 with TRBJ1-1; weak D call: TRBD1 (5 bases). The V gene's germline CDR1 is ENHRY and CDR2 SYGVKD. The CDR3 has 13 residues. V lost 4 bases, J lost 4 bases, and 10 bases lay in between. DNA for the CDR3: TGTGCCATCAGTGGGGGGGGTCGCACTGAAGCTTTCTTT. It yields the protein CAISGGGRTEAFF.

This chain uses TRBV7-3 with TRBJ2-3; 8 bases are shared with TRBD1. The CDR3 has 14 amino acids. V dropped 5 bases and J dropped 7; count of bases not matched to a gene: 8. Looked up from germline, CDR1 is SGHTA and CDR2 is FQGTGA. The CDR3 DNA follows: TGTGCCAGCAGCGCGACAGGGGCCCCCAATACGCAGTATTTT. Amino acid sequence: CASSATGAPNTQYF. The full variable domain, completed using reference TRBV7-3 and TRBJ2-3, is GAGVSQTPSNKVTEKGKYVELRCDPISGHTALYWYRQSLGQGPEFLIYFQGTGAADDSGLPNDRFFAVRPEGSVSTLKIQRTERGDSAVYLCASSATGAPNTQYFGPGTRLTVL.

The V and J genes are TRBV5-6 and TRBJ2-3; unclear D gene. V was clipped by 4 bases and J by 6 bases, with 12 bases between them. This CDR3 has 13 residues. Germline assignment: CDR1 SGHDT and CDR2 YYEEEE. This CDR3 is CASSVQPRDTQYF. In nucleotides, the CDR3 is TGTGCCAGCAGCGTACAGCCGAGGGATACGCAGTATTTT. Full variable domain (remainder filled in from reference TRBV5-6 and TRBJ2-3): DAGVTQSPTHLIKTRGQQVTLRCSPKSGHDTVSWYQQALGQGPQFIFQYYEEEERQRGNFPDRFSGHQFPNYSSELNVNALLLGDSALYLCASSVQPRDTQYFGPGTRLTVL.

This clonotype was detected only a few times. The chain has TRBV4-1 and TRBJ2-7; tentatively, D is TRBD2 (7 bases). The CDR3 spans 16 residues. Germline V gene data show CDR1 as MGHRA and CDR2 as YSYEKL. V lost 4 bases and J lost 2, with 18 bases in between. CDR3 in DNA: TGCGCCAGCAGCCCTTTTTACGGGGGGCCTACCTACGAGCAGTACTTC. This sequence encodes CASSPFYGGPTYEQYF.

This chain links TRBV27 with TRBJ2-7, with 10 nucleotides matching TRBD1. The CDR3 extends over 15 amino acids. Trimming removed 4 bases from V and 5 bases from J; junction bases left unmatched: 8. From germline, CDR1 is MNHEY and CDR2 SMNVEV (reference sequence). This CDR3 reads CASSWAGTGADEQYF. The CDR3 bases are TGTGCCAGCAGTTGGGCCGGGACAGGGGCGGACGAGCAGTACTTC.

V is TRBV27 and J is TRBJ2-7, with 8 bases fitting TRBD2. The junction had 11 bases not matched to a gene; V was cut back by 6 bases and J by 1 base. The CDR3 is made up of 16 amino acids. Germline CDR1 MNHEY, CDR2 SMNVEV (reference sequence). The CDR3 DNA reads TGTGCCAGCAGCTCCCCCGCGGGCGGGGGGTCCTACGAGCAGTACTTC. Translation: CASSSPAGGGSYEQYF.

The rearrangement uses TRBV20-1 and TRBJ1-2; D unclear. V lost 6 bases to trimming and J lost 8 bases, with 7 bases between them. The CDR3 totals 9 residues. Per germline, CDR1 DFQATT and CDR2 SNEGSKA (reference sequence). Written as DNA, the CDR3 is TGCAGTGCCCCTGGCGGCTACACCTTC. It encodes CSAPGGYTF.

The chain has TRBV9 and TRBJ2-7; D unclear. Trimming removed 1 base from V and 7 bases from J, with 15 bases in between. Germline CDR1 reads SGDLS; CDR2 reads YYNGEE. The CDR3 is made up of 14 amino acids. CDR3 sequence (DNA): TGTGCCAGCAGCGTATCCGCCGATCCTCGAGAGCAGTACTTC. It codes for CASSVSADPREQYF.

The chain links TRBV6-5 to TRBJ2-7, with D maybe TRBD2 (5 bases). The CDR3 covers 13 residues. The germline V gene encodes CDR1 MNHEY and CDR2 SVGAGI. V lost 6 bases and J 4 bases, leaving 13 bases between the germline ends. The CDR3 loop is CASSTHGVYEQYF. CDR3 in DNA: TGTGCCAGCAGCACACACGGGGTTTACGAGCAGTACTTC.

The chain couples TRBV18 to TRBJ2-3; D is uncertain. Germline V lookup: CDR1 KGHSH, CDR2 LQKENI. V lost 3 bases, J lost 2 bases, and 9 bases lay in between. This CDR3 is built from 14 residues. The CDR3 loop is CASSPRTFTDTQYF. CDR3 bases: TGTGCCAGCTCACCCCGGACCTTCACAGATACGCAGTATTTT. Full variable domain (rest looked up from reference TRBV18 and TRBJ2-3): NAGVMQNPRHLVRRRGQEARLRCSPMKGHSHVYWYRQLPEEGLKFMVYLQKENIIDESGMPKERFSAEFPKEGPSILRIQQVVRGDSAAYFCASSPRTFTDTQYFGPGTRLTVL.

The sample holds a few counts of this clonotype. The chain uses TRBV18 and TRBJ2-1, with a weak D call TRBD2 (6 bases). V lost 5 bases and J 6 bases, leaving 11 bases between the germline ends. CDR1 and CDR2 (germline): KGHSH, LQKENI. The CDR3 spans 13 residues. CDR3: CASSFYGSNEQFF. CDR3 nucleotides: TGTGCCAGCTCATTTTACGGGAGCAATGAGCAGTTCTTC.

The gene calls are TRBV29-1 and TRBJ1-1; 10 nucleotides match TRBD1. Germline CDR1 SQVTM, CDR2 ANQGSEA. This CDR3 comprises 14 residues. Germline trimming cut 6 bases from V and 7 bases from J; bases unmatched to any gene: 11. The CDR3 sequence is CSVYGTGDSYEAFF. The CDR3 DNA sequence: TGCAGCGTCTACGGGACAGGGGATTCTTATGAAGCTTTCTTT.

Of note for this clonotype: One end of the junction is discordant with germline, which a read error may explain. The chain recombines TRBV19 with TRBJ1-2; D perhaps matches TRBD1 (6 bases). This CDR3 region has 13 residues. Germline V gene sequence: CDR1 LNHDA, CDR2 SQIVND (reference sequence). For the CDR3, the DNA is TGTGCCAGTAGTCATGGACAGATCCATGGTTACACCTTC. It codes for CASSHGQIHGYTF.

There are a few counts of this clonotype. V is TRBV5-1 and J is TRBJ2-1, with 10 bases matching TRBD1. The germline gives CDR1 SGHRS, CDR2 YFSETQ. CDR3 length: 14 residues. The V gene end was trimmed by 4 bases and the J gene end by 7 bases; junction bases not matched to a gene: 5. CDR3 in amino acids: CASSDRGRSNEQFF. The CDR3 nucleotides read TGCGCCAGCAGCGACAGGGGGCGATCTAATGAGCAGTTCTTC.

This clonotype has more than one count but fewer than ten. This chain uses TRBV6-5 with TRBJ2-5, with TRBD2 matching over 8 bases. Germline V gene data show CDR1 as MNHEY and CDR2 as SVGAGI. The CDR3 runs to 13 residues. The V gene end was trimmed by 6 bases and the J gene end by 5 bases; junction bases not matched to a gene: 5. Here the CDR3 DNA reads TGTGCCAGCAGCTATGGGACTAGTGAGACCCAGTACTTC. As protein: CASSYGTSETQYF.

The rearrangement joins TRBV19 to TRBJ2-1; 7 bases agree with TRBD1. This CDR3 is built from 13 residues. Trimming at V came to 0 bases and at J to 15 bases, leaving 8 bases not matched to a gene. Germline-derived CDR1 and CDR2 are LNHDA and SQIVND (reference sequence). This CDR3 reads CASSIDTGATPFF. DNA for the CDR3: TGTGCCAGTAGTATAGACACAGGGGCTACACCGTTCTTC. The full variable domain, with the rest looked up from reference TRBV19 and TRBJ2-1, is DGGITQSPKYLFRKEGQNVTLSCEQNLNHDAMYWYRQDPGQGLRLIYYSQIVNDFQKGDIAEGYSVSREKKESFPLTVTSAQKNPTAFYLCASSIDTGATPFFGPGTRLTVL.

This clonotype has just a few counts. The chain carries TRBV6-2 or TRBV6-3 and TRBJ2-1; TRBD1 might be the D (6 bases). Germline assignment: CDR1 MNHEY and CDR2 SVGEGT. Trimming removed 2 bases from V and 4 bases from J, with 9 bases in between. This CDR3 has 14 amino acids. CDR3 coding DNA: TGTGCCAGCAGTTACGAGGGGGTTTACAATGAGCAGTTCTTC. Encoded protein: CASSYEGVYNEQFF.

The chain recombines TRBV4-2 with TRBJ1-2; unclear D gene. This CDR3 spans 13 amino acids. Trimming took off 2 bases at V and 2 bases at J, with 6 bases between the two ends. Germline CDR1 is LGHNA and CDR2 is YNFKEQ. CDR3 sequence (DNA): TGTGCCAGCAGCCAACATCTGAACTATGGCTACACCTTC. The encoded protein is CASSQHLNYGYTF.

Of note for this clonotype: The junction and the germline gene differ at one end; a read error may be behind it. V and J are TRBV6-1 and TRBJ1-2; D ambiguous. The CDR3 is made up of 15 amino acids. Germline CDR1 MNHNS, CDR2 SASEGT. The CDR3 loop reads CASREGLIWVDGYTF. The DNA of the CDR3 is TGTGCCAGCAGGGAAGGTTTAATTTGGGTTGATGGCTACACCTTC.

This clonotype was seen a handful of times. V usage is TRBV7-9 and J usage is TRBJ2-5; D may match TRBD1 or TRBD2 (7 bases each). Germline CDR1 SEHNR, CDR2 FQNEAQ (reference sequence). CDR3 length: 15 amino acids. Trimming shortened V by 5 bases and J by 0 bases, and 13 bases separated the two germline ends. The CDR3 is CASSQGGADQETQYF. DNA for the CDR3: TGTGCCAGCAGCCAGGGGGGGGCCGACCAAGAGACCCAGTACTTC.

This clonotype has more than one count but fewer than ten. This chain links TRBV27 with TRBJ2-1, with a tentative D call TRBD1 (6 bases). This CDR3 has 14 residues. V was cut by 6 bases and J by 4 bases, with 13 bases left in between. Germline-derived CDR1 and CDR2 are MNHEY and SMNVEV (reference sequence). DNA for the CDR3: TGTGCCAGCAGAGAGACAGGAGAGTACAATGAGCAGTTCTTC. Its protein product is CASRETGEYNEQFF.

This chain connects TRBV10-3 to TRBJ1-1; a weak D match, TRBD1 (5 bases). The V gene lost 9 bases and the J gene lost 0 bases, with 11 bases spanning the gap. The CDR3 has 13 residues. CDR1 and CDR2 from the germline V gene are ENHRY and SYGVKD. In DNA form, the CDR3 reads TGTGCCATAACCAGGGAGGTGAACACTGAAGCTTTCTTT. It is translated as CAITREVNTEAFF.

This clonotype was seen a handful of times. Sequence at one end of the junction differs from germline and may be a read error. CDR3 in amino acids: CASSHNRVVKTEAFF. In nucleotides, the CDR3 is TGCGCCAGCAGCCACAACAGGGTAGTGAAGACTGAAGCTTTCTTT. The chain recombines TRBV4-1 with TRBJ1-1, with D tentatively TRBD1 (6 bases). Germline assignment: CDR1 MGHRA and CDR2 YSYEKL. The CDR3 sequence is 15 residues long.

V is TRBV25-1 and J is TRBJ2-5; tentative D call: TRBD2 (5 bases). This CDR3 is built from 13 residues. Trimming cost V 9 bases and J 5 bases, with 16 bases left between them. Per germline, CDR1 MGHDK and CDR2 SYGVNS. The CDR3 region is CASQAAGRETQYF. The CDR3 DNA is TGTGCCAGTCAGGCGGCGGGCCGGGAGACCCAGTACTTC.